The 28 T cell receptor beta chains below were found in one sample sequenced in a study of blood T cell repertoires in COVID-19. Assay used: immunoSEQ multiplex PCR; TCRdb lists only in-frame clones, some missing. Altogether about 380,000 clones are present, around nine tenths being singletons, with the ten largest covering approximately 1.2%. The sequencing sample was made of PBMCs or T cells enriched from blood (not recorded which). The receptor set was obtained from a young woman who had recovered from COVID-19.

V usage is TRBV30 and J usage is TRBJ1-2; D is perhaps TRBD1 (5 bases). V lost 0 bases and J 8 bases, leaving 16 bases between the germline ends. The CDR3 loop spans 14 amino acids. Germline V gene data show CDR1 as GTSNPN and CDR2 as SVGIG (reference sequence). CDR3 loop: CAWSVGGGTRGYTF. The CDR3 nucleotides read TGTGCCTGGAGTGTTGGGGGGGGAACAAGAGGCTACACCTTC.

The chain joins TRBV6-5 to TRBJ1-2; 7 nucleotides align to TRBD1. CDR1 and CDR2 (germline): MNHEY, SVGAGI. CDR3 length equals 15 residues. V dropped 9 bases and J dropped 8; count of bases not matched to a gene: 18. CDR3 region: CASILEPGGSWGYTF. The CDR3 DNA sequence: TGTGCCAGTATACTCGAACCAGGGGGATCATGGGGCTACACCTTC.

The V call is TRBV5-1, the J call TRBJ1-2; 10 bases align to TRBD1. The CDR3 is 15 residues long. CDR1 and CDR2 (germline): SGHRS, YFSETQ. V trimming: 4 bases; J trimming: 4 bases; junction bases outside the gene matches: 7. CDR3 DNA sequence: TGCGCCAGCAGCATGGGACAGGGGACCTTCTATGGCTACACCTTC. It is translated as CASSMGQGTFYGYTF.

The chain uses TRBV9 and TRBJ2-5; D is ambiguous. The CDR3 spans 13 residues. V was trimmed by 2 bases and J by 5 bases, leaving 10 bases between them. Germline V gene sequence: CDR1 SGDLS, CDR2 YYNGEE. The CDR3 here is CASSVHTWETQYF. CDR3 coding DNA: TGTGCCAGCAGCGTCCACACGTGGGAGACCCAGTACTTC.

V and J are TRBV16 and TRBJ1-1; perhaps TRBD1 as D (5 bases). From germline, CDR1 is KGHSY and CDR2 FQNENV. CDR3 size: 15 residues. V lost 1 base to trimming and J lost 1 base, with 10 bases between them. CDR3 nucleotide sequence: TGTGCCAGCAGCCAATTGCAGGGAACGAACACTGAAGCTTTCTTT. This codes for CASSQLQGTNTEAFF.

V gene TRBV5-6 combines with J gene TRBJ2-7; D not resolved. The CDR3 consists of 12 residues. Germline loops: CDR1 SGHDT, CDR2 YYEEEE. Trimming left V 0 bases short and J 7 bases short, with 8 bases between. The CDR3 loop reads CASSLAAGEQYF. The DNA for the CDR3 is TGTGCCAGCAGCTTGGCGGCCGGGGAGCAGTACTTC.

This sequence joins TRBV6-5 and TRBJ1-4, with 7 bases fitting TRBD1. V shed 4 bases, J shed 3 bases, and the junction held 2 bases outside the gene matches. The germline V gene has CDR1 MNHEY and CDR2 SVGAGI. The CDR3 sequence is 14 residues long. CDR3 bases: TGTGCCAGCAGTTTACAGGGGTCTAATGAAAAACTGTTTTTT. It translates to CASSLQGSNEKLFF.

The chain combines TRBV6-5 with TRBJ1-3; D is ambiguous. The germline V gene has CDR1 MNHEY and CDR2 SVGAGI. Deletions cut 6 bases from V and 0 bases from J, with 6 bases between. The CDR3 extends over 13 amino acids. CDR3 in amino acids: CASSRFSGNTIYF. DNA of the CDR3: TGTGCCAGCAGCCGGTTCTCTGGAAACACCATATATTTT.

The chain has TRBV6-1 and TRBJ1-5, with TRBD1 as a possible D gene (5 bases). Germline V CDR1 and CDR2: MNHNS, SASEGT. V was pared by 3 bases and J by 3 bases, with 9 bases between. The CDR3 spans 14 residues. DNA for the CDR3: TGTGCCAGCAGTGATTCAGGGTCCAATCAGCCCCAGCATTTT. This codes for CASSDSGSNQPQHF.

In the case of this clone: A read error may produce the germline difference seen at one junction end. Other DNA sequences in this sample translate to the same CDR3. The chain carries TRBV19 and TRBJ1-2, with TRBD1 matching over 9 bases. CDR1 is LNHDA and CDR2 is SQIVND in the germline V gene (reference sequence). This CDR3 has 14 residues. The CDR3 loop is CASTPGTGSYGYTF. Written as DNA, the CDR3 is TGTGCCAGTACCCCCGGGACAGGGAGCTATGGCTACACTTTC.

This chain links TRBV28 with TRBJ1-2; D gene ambiguous. Trimming removed 8 bases from V and 8 bases from J, with 18 bases in between. Germline CDR1 and CDR2: MDHEN and SYDVKM. The length of the CDR3 is 13 residues. CDR3 DNA sequence: TGTGCCAGCTACGCCCGAGATCTTAGAGGCTACACCTTC. Translated: CASYARDLRGYTF.

This rearrangement joins TRBV29-1 to TRBJ1-2; maybe TRBD1 (6 bases). Germline V CDR1 and CDR2: SQVTM, ANQGSEA. The V end lost 3 bases, the J end lost 8 bases, and 13 bases lay between the germline ends. The CDR3 spans 12 residues. The CDR3 spells CSVDLGARGYTF. CDR3 in DNA: TGCAGCGTTGATCTGGGGGCGCGGGGCTACACCTTC.

In its sample, this clone was seen once. This chain joins TRBV5-1 and TRBJ2-2; the D gene is possibly TRBD2 (7 bases). Trimming stripped 0 bases from V and 5 bases from J, with 14 bases between. The CDR3 has 16 amino acids. Germline V lookup: CDR1 SGHRS, CDR2 YFSETQ. CDR3 residues: CASSLDGGRGTGELFF. CDR3 nucleotides: TGCGCCAGCAGCTTGGATGGGGGGAGGGGGACCGGGGAGCTGTTTTTT.

This chain connects TRBV4-1 to TRBJ2-7, with 8 bases fitting TRBD2. Germline V gene lookup returns CDR1 MGHRA and CDR2 YSYEKL. The CDR3 consists of 16 residues. After removal of 0 bases from V and 0 bases from J, the junction contained 4 bases not matched to a gene. The CDR3, as DNA: TGCGCCAGCAGCCAAGATCCGGGGGGGAGCTCCTACGAGCAGTACTTC. It is translated as CASSQDPGGSSYEQYF.

Comment on this clone: A junction end diverges from the germline sequence, so it may reflect a read error. V and J are TRBV27 and TRBJ2-1, with D possibly TRBD2 on 6 matching bases. Per germline, CDR1 MNHEY and CDR2 SMNVEV (reference sequence). This CDR3 has 14 amino acids. The CDR3, as DNA: TGTGCCAGCAGCCCCCTGGTGGACTACGATGAGCAGTTCTTC. It yields the protein CASSPLVDYDEQFF.

The chain uses TRBV29-1 and TRBJ2-7; D remains ambiguous. V lost 1 base and J lost 2, with 12 bases in between. This CDR3 contains 14 residues. The germline V gene has CDR1 SQVTM and CDR2 ANQGSEA. The CDR3, as DNA: TGCAGCGTTGAAGTGGTTGGCGGAACCTACGAGCAGTACTTC. Protein sequence: CSVEVVGGTYEQYF.

This chain links TRBV4-2 with TRBJ1-1; 8 bases are shared with TRBD1. The V gene's germline CDR1 is LGHNA and CDR2 YNFKEQ. Trimming at V came to 2 bases and at J to 5 bases, leaving 31 bases not matched to a gene. This CDR3 region has 23 residues. CDR3: CASSQRPGQDLGRGGQRGTEAFF. The CDR3 bases are TGTGCCAGCAGCCAACGGCCGGGACAGGACCTAGGGAGGGGTGGACAGAGGGGGACTGAAGCTTTCTTT.

This chain uses TRBV7-9 with TRBJ1-2, with D hard to call. The CDR3 length is 15 residues. The germline gives CDR1 SEHNR, CDR2 FQNEAQ (reference sequence). V dropped 1 base and J dropped 3 bases, with 12 bases sitting between them. CDR3 sequence (DNA): TGTGCCAGCAGCTTAGGAGGATATGGTTACTATGGCTACACCTTC. Its translation is CASSLGGYGYYGYTF. The entire variable domain, with the rest obtained from reference TRBV7-9 and TRBJ1-2, is as follows: DTGVSQNPRHKITKRGQNVTFRCDPISEHNRLYWYRQTLGQGPEFLTYFQNEAQLEKSRLLSDRFSAERPKGSFSTLEIQRTEQGDSAMYLCASSLGGYGYYGYTFGSGTRLTVV.

CDR3 in amino acids: CASITGYNSPLHF. In DNA form, the CDR3 reads TGTGCCAGCATTACAGGGTATAATTCACCCCTCCACTTT. This chain joins TRBV6-5 and TRBJ1-6; possibly TRBD1 for D (6 bases). The V and J ends lost 7 bases and 4 bases respectively, with 8 bases between them. CDR1 is MNHEY and CDR2 is SVGAGI in the germline V gene. CDR3 length: 13 amino acids.

The chain has TRBV9 and TRBJ1-2; D not certain. V dropped 4 bases and J dropped 8 bases, with 21 bases sitting between them. The CDR3 has 15 amino acids. Germline lookup yields CDR1 SGDLS and CDR2 YYNGEE. The CDR3 protein is CASSSYWSKSEGYTF. CDR3 coding DNA: TGTGCCAGCAGCTCATATTGGTCTAAAAGCGAAGGCTACACCTTC.

The chain carries TRBV10-1 and TRBJ2-5; no definite D call. The CDR3 is 12 residues long. The V and J ends lost 4 bases and 5 bases respectively, with 8 bases between them. Germline V gene sequence: CDR1 WNHNN, CDR2 SYGVQD (reference sequence). The CDR3 nucleotides read TGCGCCAGCAGTGCCACGGGTGAGACCCAGTACTTC. Translated: CASSATGETQYF.

This chain uses TRBV19 with TRBJ1-5, with TRBD1 identical over 9 bases. After removal of 5 bases from V and 6 bases from J, the junction contained 5 bases not matched to a gene. The CDR3 covers 14 residues. Germline assignment: CDR1 LNHDA and CDR2 SQIVND (reference sequence). This chain's CDR3 is CASSSWTGAQPQHF. The CDR3 coding sequence is TGTGCCAGTAGTTCATGGACAGGGGCTCAGCCCCAGCATTTT.

The rearrangement joins TRBV4-1 to TRBJ2-1; 8 bases align to TRBD1. The trim removed 8 bases at V and 2 bases at J, leaving 11 bases unmatched. This CDR3 has 16 residues. Germline V gives CDR1 MGHRA, CDR2 YSYEKL. The CDR3 sequence: CASFIGTGATYNEQFF. CDR3 DNA sequence: TGCGCCAGCTTTATAGGGACAGGCGCCACCTACAATGAGCAGTTCTTC.

The J gene is TRBJ2-2, the V gene TRBV4-2, with 7 nucleotides matching TRBD1. V was clipped by 1 base and J by 5 bases; unmatched bases: 7. Germline V CDR1 and CDR2: LGHNA, YNFKEQ. CDR3 length: 16 residues. In nucleotides, the CDR3 is TGTGCCAGCAGCCAAGGTGCCGAGGGGGCGACCGGGGAGCTGTTTTTT. Its protein product is CASSQGAEGATGELFF.

The CDR3 nucleotides are TGTGCCAGCACTAGCGGGGGGGGCCCGGGCACGCAGTATTTT. The encoded protein is CASTSGGGPGTQYF. The chain uses TRBV2 and TRBJ2-3, with TRBD2 matching over 12 bases. Losses at the gene ends were 7 bases for V and 9 bases for J; bases not matched to a gene: 8. Germline lookup yields CDR1 SNHLY and CDR2 FYNNEI. The CDR3 spans 14 residues.

This chain links TRBV9 with TRBJ1-1, with D possibly TRBD1 on 5 matching bases. Germline loops: CDR1 SGDLS, CDR2 YYNGEE. V lost 5 bases and J lost 10, with 15 bases in between. The CDR3 spans 12 residues. The CDR3 nucleotides read TGTGCCAGCAGACCTACCGGGGGGGTAGCTTTCTTT. It yields the protein CASRPTGGVAFF.

This chain links TRBV5-6 with TRBJ2-7, with D possibly matching TRBD2 (5 bases). V was shortened by 4 bases and J by 2 bases, with 13 bases between the two germline ends. In germline, CDR1 is SGHDT, CDR2 YYEEEE. The CDR3 spans 14 residues. The CDR3 protein is CASSPEPGTYEQYF. CDR3 nucleotides: TGTGCCAGCAGCCCCGAACCGGGAACCTACGAGCAGTACTTC.

In its sample, this clone was seen a few times. V usage is TRBV7-9 and J usage is TRBJ2-5, with 15 bases fitting TRBD2. CDR1 and CDR2 (germline): SEHNR, FQNEAQ (reference sequence). V shed 4 bases, J shed 2 bases, and the junction held 2 bases outside the gene matches. CDR3 length equals 16 residues. In DNA, the CDR3 is TGTGCCAGCAGCTACGGGACTAGCGGGGGGCAAGAGACCCAGTACTTC. Its translation is CASSYGTSGGQETQYF.